This entry features one TCR beta chain sequence. Its antigen specificity is not known. No base qualities exist here, and no much larger clone lies one base off it. The data belong to a study of T cell responses to AZD1222 COVID-19 vaccine (dated by TCRdb to 2020 to 2023). Broadly, across the study: A total of 233 trial participants underwent TCR sequencing, of whom around 200 received two doses of AZD1222 and 26 received two doses of the MenACWY control vaccine. Trial participants were enrolled into age subgroups of 18-55, 56-69 and 70-plus years, which contained around 150, 28 and 57 TCR-sequenced participants, respectively. Results and caveats for the whole study, not just this receptor: Conclusions about previously exposed vaccinees were limited because only five to seven AZD1222 recipients were SARS-CoV-2 seropositive at baseline. After two AZD1222 doses, spike-specific TCR breadth and depth were significantly higher than at day 0 and than in MenACWY recipients. The 56-69-year group was small, and its depth increase did not reach significance, likely because of low power. Vaccine-associated CD4 TCRs spanned the whole spike protein, with dominant responses in regions 160-218 and 743-854. Participants were mostly white British and included more females than males, and it was suggested by the authors that clonal diversity may have been underestimated. Because no samples from the day 14 peak response were available, repertoires could be characterized only after the peak T cell response. Reportedly, close to half of the unique spike-specific TCRs recognized epitopes lying outside the regions that are mutated in the B.1.351 and B.1.1.7 variants.

This specimen's time point label, per the study, means: baseline before first vaccination. The treatment or condition label, as the study defines it: meningococcal conjugate vaccine given as trial control. Vaccinee samples came from UK trials COV001 and COV002, including a single-blind randomized controlled phase 2/3 trial of AZD1222 (ChAdOx1 nCoV-19) in healthy adults. Trial participant PBMC samples were collected at day 0 and day 28 after the second dose for TCRbeta chain sequencing. The CDR3 regions of human TCRbeta chains were subjected to immunosequencing. As for the authors' bioinformatics: Repertoire TCRs were matched against a reference library of SARS-CoV-2-specific TCRs generated with the MIRA antigen-specificity platform. Breadth was defined as the fraction of unique TCRs that were SARS-CoV-2-associated. Depth was defined as the fraction of total T cells that were SARS-CoV-2-associated. Using the MIRA data, each spike-specific TCR was assigned both to the spike region to which the TCR was reactive and to a CD4 or CD8 class. Log10-transformed breadth and depth values were compared by one-way ANOVA with Sidak's multiple comparisons tests. What TCRdb holds here is the immuneACCESS table cut down to in-frame rearrangements. Part of the clones is not present; checked against another copy, under half of the missing clones reflect an unresolved V gene, and the others are unexplained. The DNA gave D and trimming, while V, J and clone size come from that table. The sample table holds about 90,000 clones, of which around nine tenths were seen once. The ten biggest clones cover around 5.2% of the sample.

The CDR3 starts with the cysteine, ends with the phenylalanine, and has 16 residues. The kept DNA is CDR3 alone, 48 bases in frame from the first base. CDR1 LNHDA and CDR2 SQIVND are derived from the germline V gene (reference sequence). Trimming accounts for 3 bases at V and 4 bases at J, while the number of junction bases matched to no gene is 7. The origin of this receptor is an adult in good health. The rearranged chain carries TRBV19 and TRBJ2-2, and TRBD1 matches 8 of the central bases. The sequencing here drew on peripheral blood, taken on day 0 of MenACWY control vaccination. At the DNA level, the sequence is TGTGCCAGTAGTATGGAGGACAGGGCGGGCACCGGGGAGCTGTTTTTT. This is translated as CASSMEDRAGTGELFF.